The 5 T cell receptor beta chains given below trace back to one sample, sequenced in a study of response to subunit inactivated influenza vaccine. MiXCR was run by TCRdb on the RT-PCR reads, yielding one entry per CDR3 protein. Here the sample spans 530,000 or so distinct CDR3 sequences, roughly 25% being singletons. The material sequenced was CD4+ T cells sorted from PBMCs, taken approximately 5 days after vaccination. The receptors originated from a man in his forties or fifties who received an inactivated influenza vaccine.

The V call is TRBV7-9, the J call TRBJ2-1; 10 bases map to TRBD2. J was trimmed by 7 bases and V by 8 bases; bases with no gene match: 11. The germline V gene has CDR1 SEHNR and CDR2 FQNEAQ (reference sequence). The CDR3 runs to 15 residues. The CDR3 DNA reads TGTGCCAGCGGAAGAAGCGGGGGGGCCGGGAATGAGCAGTTCTTC. Translating it yields CASGRSGGAGNEQFF.

V usage is TRBV20-1 and J usage is TRBJ2-7, with 8 bases lining up with TRBD2. Trimming removed 3 bases from V and 0 bases from J; junction bases left unmatched: 10. The CDR3 has 16 residues. Per the germline V gene, CDR1 is DFQATT and CDR2 is SNEGSKA (reference sequence). In DNA form, the CDR3 reads TGCAGTGCTAGCAACCTGCTGGCGGGGGGCTCCTACGAGCAGTACTTC. Protein product: CSASNLLAGGSYEQYF.

This clonotype was observed a few times. The gene calls are TRBV5-4 and TRBJ1-4, with D unclear. Per the germline V gene, CDR1 is SGHNT and CDR2 is YYREEE (reference sequence). V lost 0 bases to trimming and J lost 8 bases, with 11 bases between them. The CDR3 runs to 14 residues. The DNA of the CDR3 is TGTGCCAGCAGCTTGGGACCGGAGAGGGAAAAACTGTTTTTT. Translated, it gives CASSLGPEREKLFF.

This clonotype came up many times. The chain uses TRBV12-3 or TRBV12-4 and TRBJ1-1; 7 nucleotides line up with TRBD1. There are 17 residues in the CDR3. V gave up 9 bases and J gave up 4 bases; unmatched junction bases: 20. CDR3 DNA: TGTGCCAGTTGGGACCCAATTTCGACAGGGCCGGGCACTGAAGCTTTCTTT. Amino acids: CASWDPISTGPGTEAFF.

The rearrangement joins TRBV29-1 to TRBJ1-1; the match to TRBD1 covers 7 bases. The germline gives CDR1 SQVTM, CDR2 ANQGSEA. J gave up 4 bases and V 6 bases, and 11 bases lay outside the gene matches. This CDR3 is built from 14 residues. The CDR3 DNA follows: TGCAGCGTGTTACAGGGGTTTGGGCTCACTGAAGCTTTCTTT. The encoded protein is CSVLQGFGLTEAFF.